These 27 T cell receptor beta chains originate from one sample sequenced in a study of CD8 T cells in Susac syndrome. Random hexamers were used to reverse transcribe an amount of roughly 0.5 to 1 ug RNA. Using its own MiXCR run on the immunoSEQ multiplex PCR reads, TCRdb lists one record per CDR3 protein. Here the sample spans under 200,000 distinct CDR3 sequences, around 94% being singletons. Sequencing was done on a sample of CD4+ T cells from PBMCs. The origin of the receptors is a human donor with Susac syndrome.

J is TRBJ2-3 and V is TRBV20-1; 8 positions match TRBD2. From germline, CDR1 is DFQATT and CDR2 SNEGSKA (reference sequence). The CDR3 runs to 14 residues. Unmatched junction bases numbered 6, after V lost 7 bases and J lost 0 bases. CDR3 in amino acids: CSVDTSGSTDTQYF. The CDR3 nucleotides read TGCAGTGTTGACACTAGCGGTAGCACAGATACGCAGTATTTT.

The rearrangement joins TRBV19 to TRBJ2-7; D is possibly TRBD2 (5 bases). Trimming took 5 bases from V and 2 from J, leaving 10 bases between them. This CDR3 spans 13 amino acids. Germline V CDR1 and CDR2: LNHDA, SQIVND (reference sequence). The DNA of the CDR3 is TGTGCCAGTAGTCGGGAAGCCACCTACGAGCAGTACTTC. It specifies CASSREATYEQYF.

V gene TRBV4-2 combines with J gene TRBJ1-2; D is perhaps TRBD1 (5 bases). This CDR3 comprises 15 residues. With 4 bases removed from V and 2 bases from J, the gap between germline ends came to 14 bases. Germline V gene data show CDR1 as LGHNA and CDR2 as YNFKEQ. The CDR3: CASSPGLLSNYGYTF. CDR3 nucleotides: TGTGCCAGCAGCCCGGGACTCTTGAGCAACTATGGCTACACCTTC.

The genes are TRBV7-8 and TRBJ2-6, with TRBD1 matching 7 bases. The CDR3 has 19 amino acids. Per the germline V gene, CDR1 is SGHVS and CDR2 is FQNEAQ. Trimming cost V 5 bases and J 0 bases; bases outside gene matches: 13. CDR3 DNA: TGTGCCAGCAGCCTTAGAGGGGACAGAGCTCGCTCTGGGGCCAACGTCCTGACTTTC. It encodes CASSLRGDRARSGANVLTF.

This clonotype has only one observation. The genes are TRBV12-5 and TRBJ1-5; 9 bases fit TRBD1. The CDR3 contains 16 residues. Germline values: CDR1 LGHNT, CDR2 FRNRAP. V gave up 3 bases and J gave up 9 bases; unmatched junction bases: 12. CDR3 nucleotide sequence: TGTGCTAGTGGTTTCACTGTCCCGGGACAGGGTGGGCCCCAGCATTTT. The encoded protein is CASGFTVPGQGGPQHF.

This clonotype was seen a single time. This chain connects TRBV19 to TRBJ1-6, with a tentative D call TRBD1 (5 bases). CDR3 length: 13 amino acids. Germline values: CDR1 LNHDA, CDR2 SQIVND (reference sequence). Trimming left V 5 bases short and J 6 bases short, with 8 bases between. CDR3 bases: TGTGCCAGTAGTGCCGACAGTAATTCACCCCTCCACTTT. It codes for CASSADSNSPLHF. Based on the CDR3 plus reference TRBV19 and TRBJ1-6, the full variable domain is DGGITQSPKYLFRKEGQNVTLSCEQNLNHDAMYWYRQDPGQGLRLIYYSQIVNDFQKGDIAEGYSVSREKKESFPLTVTSAQKNPTAFYLCASSADSNSPLHFGNGTRLTVT.

Here the CDR3 DNA reads TGTGCCAGCAGCCCGGGGACTAACCGTTATGACGAGCAGTACTTC. This encodes CASSPGTNRYDEQYF. The V gene is TRBV3-1, the J gene TRBJ2-7; 7 nucleotides agree with TRBD2. CDR1 is LGHDT and CDR2 is YNNKEL in the germline V gene (reference sequence). CDR3 length equals 15 residues. Trimming at V came to 4 bases and at J to 5 bases, leaving 11 bases not matched to a gene.

The V and J genes are TRBV6-2 or TRBV6-3 and TRBJ2-3; the D gene is possibly TRBD1 (7 bases). This CDR3 has 13 residues. The germline V gene has CDR1 MNHEY and CDR2 SVGEGT. Trimming cost V 6 bases and J 4 bases, with 11 bases left between them. Here the CDR3 reads CASSQGGSDTQYF. The CDR3 coding sequence is TGTGCCAGCAGCCAGGGGGGTTCAGATACGCAGTATTTT.

As concerns this clonotype: Compared with germline, one end of the junction differs, possibly owing to a read error. This rearrangement joins TRBV30 to TRBJ1-2; 10 bases agree with TRBD1. The length of the CDR3 is 14 residues. Germline V CDR1 and CDR2: GTSNPN, SVGIG (reference sequence). CDR3 DNA: TGTGCCCGGAGCCCGGGACAGGGGAACTATGGCTACACCTTC. This translates into CARSPGQGNYGYTF.

This chain connects TRBV28 to TRBJ2-6, with D perhaps matching TRBD2 (6 bases). The CDR3 has 18 residues. Germline V gene sequence: CDR1 MDHEN, CDR2 SYDVKM. The V and J ends lost 4 bases and 0 bases respectively, with 16 bases between them. The CDR3 spells CASSYRSGVNSGANVLTF. In DNA form, the CDR3 reads TGTGCCAGCAGTTACCGCTCGGGGGTAAACTCTGGGGCCAACGTCCTGACTTTC.

The chain employs TRBV10-3 and TRBJ2-3; TRBD2 matches 13 bases. This CDR3 is built from 15 residues. Germline V lookup: CDR1 ENHRY, CDR2 SYGVKD. V shed 6 bases, J shed 8 bases, and the junction held 8 bases outside the gene matches. CDR3 coding DNA: TGTGCCATCAGAGACGGGACTAGCGGGGCCCCTACGCAGTATTTT. Translating gives CAIRDGTSGAPTQYF.

The chain is built from TRBV29-1 and TRBJ1-1, with unresolved D. V lost 5 bases to trimming and J lost 9 bases, with 16 bases between them. This CDR3 has 12 amino acids. Germline V CDR1 and CDR2: SQVTM, ANQGSEA. CDR3 nucleotide sequence: TGCAGCGTTTTAGGACCTACAGAGAAAGCTTTCTTT. It translates to CSVLGPTEKAFF.

This chain uses TRBV7-3 with TRBJ2-2, with 9 bases that match TRBD2. The CDR3 sequence is 17 residues long. Germline trimming cut 5 bases from V and 4 bases from J; bases unmatched to any gene: 11. The germline V gene has CDR1 SGHTA and CDR2 FQGTGA. CDR3 protein: CASSPLAGASVTGELFF. The CDR3 DNA sequence: TGTGCCAGCAGCCCCTTAGCGGGGGCCTCAGTCACCGGGGAGCTGTTTTTT.

This clonotype was recorded a few times. The chain couples TRBV18 to TRBJ2-3, with D perhaps TRBD1 (9 bases). This CDR3 is 15 amino acids long. V was pared by 6 bases and J by 3 bases, with 16 bases between. Germline CDR1 KGHSH, CDR2 LQKENI. CDR3 sequence reads: CASSPGGTGTDTQYF. The CDR3 DNA is TGTGCCAGCTCGCCGGGAGGGACAGGGACAGATACGCAGTATTTT.

This chain joins TRBV20-1 and TRBJ2-3; a possible D gene is TRBD2 (6 bases). Germline values: CDR1 DFQATT, CDR2 SNEGSKA (reference sequence). This CDR3 has 16 amino acids. V was shortened by 4 bases and J by 0 bases, with 17 bases between the two germline ends. The CDR3 nucleotides read TGCAGTGCTAACCCGGCCGGGCGGGGAAGCACAGATACGCAGTATTTT. Amino acid sequence: CSANPAGRGSTDTQYF.

The rearrangement links TRBV24-1 to TRBJ2-2, with 7 bases that match TRBD1. The junction had 4 bases not matched to a gene; V was cut back by 3 bases and J by 4 bases. Germline assignment: CDR1 KGHDR and CDR2 SFDVKD. The CDR3 is 15 residues long. The CDR3: CATSDARTGTGELFF. The DNA for the CDR3 is TGTGCCACCAGTGATGCCCGGACAGGCACCGGGGAGCTGTTTTTT.

V and J are TRBV7-2 and TRBJ2-1; D remains unclear. From germline, CDR1 is SGHTA and CDR2 FQGNSA. With 1 base removed from V and 10 bases from J, the gap between germline ends came to 8 bases. The CDR3 spans 12 residues. CDR3 nucleotide sequence: TGTGCCAGCAGCTTAGTCCTAAGGGAGCAGTTCTTC. Translation: CASSLVLREQFF.

This chain connects TRBV20-1 to TRBJ1-5; 9 positions agree with TRBD1. Germline trimming cut 6 bases from V and 3 bases from J; bases unmatched to any gene: 9. This CDR3 region has 15 residues. In germline, CDR1 is DFQATT, CDR2 SNEGSKA (reference sequence). The chain's CDR3 is CSAPRQGDYNQPQHF. CDR3 DNA sequence: TGCAGTGCCCCTAGACAGGGGGACTACAATCAGCCCCAGCATTTT.

The chain employs TRBV4-2 and TRBJ2-3; 8 nucleotides align to TRBD2. The germline V gene has CDR1 LGHNA and CDR2 YNFKEQ. Trimming took 0 bases from V and 0 from J; bases not matched to a gene: 8. The length of the CDR3 is 18 residues. The CDR3 here is CASSQDYSGGLSTDTQYF. The DNA for the CDR3 is TGTGCCAGCAGCCAAGATTACAGCGGGGGCCTTAGCACAGATACGCAGTATTTT.

The CDR3: CASSLEALSNQPQHF. CDR3 nucleotides: TGTGCCAGCAGTTTAGAGGCACTTAGCAATCAGCCCCAGCATTTT. The rearrangement links TRBV12-3 or TRBV12-4 to TRBJ1-5; D gene uncertain. V lost 1 base and J 0 bases, leaving 7 bases between the germline ends. The CDR3 is 15 amino acids.

The chain recombines TRBV7-9 with TRBJ2-7; 7 bases align to TRBD1. J was trimmed by 6 bases and V by 3 bases; bases with no gene match: 5. The CDR3 spans 13 residues. The germline V gene has CDR1 SEHNR and CDR2 FQNEAQ (reference sequence). The CDR3 bases are TGTGCCAGCAGCTTCACAGGGGAAGGCGAGCAGTACTTC. Its protein is CASSFTGEGEQYF.

As concerns this clonotype: A read error may account for a junction end that differs from germline. For the CDR3, the DNA is TGCAGCGTTCGGACGGATGGTAAAGATGGATACACCTTC. Amino acid sequence: CSVRTDGKDGYTF. The gene calls are TRBV29-1 and TRBJ1-2, with D unclear. The germline V gene has CDR1 SQVTM and CDR2 ANQGSEA. The CDR3 totals 13 residues.

This chain connects TRBV9 to TRBJ1-4; D remains ambiguous. The V end lost 4 bases, the J end lost 7 bases, and 20 bases lay between the germline ends. Germline lookup yields CDR1 SGDLS and CDR2 YYNGEE. The CDR3 has 16 amino acids. For the CDR3, the DNA is TGTGCCAGCAGCCTAGGGCCCGGTGGATGGGGTGAAAAACTGTTTTTT. Its translation is CASSLGPGGWGEKLFF.

This clonotype was detected once. V usage is TRBV7-6 and J usage is TRBJ2-5; D might be TRBD2 (6 bases). Germline assignment: CDR1 SGHVS and CDR2 FNYEAQ. The CDR3 is 16 residues long. V gave up 1 base and J gave up 2 bases, with 14 bases separating them. The CDR3 region has the DNA TGTGCCAGCAGCTTAGTGGGCCGGCGGGGTCAAGAGACCCAGTACTTC. Protein sequence: CASSLVGRRGQETQYF.

The rearrangement joins TRBV30 to TRBJ2-7, with D possibly TRBD2 on 6 matching bases. V lost 4 bases to trimming and J lost 3 bases, with 19 bases between them. The CDR3 totals 15 residues. CDR1 is GTSNPN, CDR2 SVGIG, per germline (reference sequence). The CDR3 DNA follows: TGTGCCTGGAAGCAGGGACTCCACGATATCTACGAGCAGTACTTC. Its protein product is CAWKQGLHDIYEQYF.

J is TRBJ2-2 and V is TRBV6-4, with D possibly matching TRBD2 (5 bases). Germline V gene sequence: CDR1 MRHNA, CDR2 SNTAGT. The CDR3 covers 13 residues. Trimming took off 4 bases at V and 4 bases at J, with 7 bases between the two ends. The CDR3 DNA is TGTGCCAGCAGTGCCCGGGGCACCGGGGAGCTGTTTTTT. Translated: CASSARGTGELFF.

The gene calls are TRBV30 and TRBJ1-6; the match to TRBD1 covers 7 bases. The CDR3 totals 17 residues. CDR1 and CDR2 (germline): GTSNPN, SVGIG (reference sequence). Trimming at V came to 2 bases and at J to 2 bases, leaving 9 bases not matched to a gene. Written as DNA, the CDR3 is TGTGCCTGGAGTAGAGACAGGGACGGAGCCTATAATTCACCCCTCCACTTT. This translates into CAWSRDRDGAYNSPLHF.